This TCR beta chain comes out of a study of T-cell memory formation after mild COVID-19. Across the study: There were largely donor-specific TCR clusters. Study observations and caveats: Memory cells collected pre-infection included some clones that later responded, suggesting cross-reactive memory joined.

This clonotype was found a few times. Its antigen is as yet unknown. V was pared by 0 bases and J by 11 bases, with 22 bases between. Germline values: CDR1 DFQATT, CDR2 SNEGSKA (reference sequence). This CDR3 has 16 amino acids. 5'RACE, which relied on constant-segment primers, yielded TCR alpha and TCR beta cDNA libraries carrying sample barcodes and UMIs. TCRdb used MiXCR to reprocess the 5' RACE reads, holding one entry per CDR3 protein. The profile covers hundreds of thousands of distinct CDR3 sequences, with around a sixth appearing a single time and approximately 13% taken by the ten largest. Material: PBMCs or a T cell subset sorted from them (not recorded which). This receptor was identified in an adult woman who had mild COVID-19 (a few samples of this study predate the infection). Cell type and time point are not known. The chain joins TRBV20-1 to TRBJ2-2, with a weak D call TRBD2 (5 bases). CDR3 coding DNA: TGCAGTGCTAGAGATCCTTGGTCCGGAAGTAGCGCAGAGCTGTTTTTT. This encodes CSARDPWSGSSAELFF.